One sample yielded the 26 T cell receptor beta chains listed below, sequenced in a study of T and B cells in COVID-19 patients. Each TRB amplification used about 220-500 ng of genomic DNA from blood. TRB rearrangements were amplified by multiplex PCR with BIOMED2 TRB-A/B primers. TCRdb called the multiplex PCR reads again in MiXCR, with one record for every CDR3 protein. The table lists around 19,000 distinct CDR3 sequences, roughly 36% of them singletons. Material for sequencing was blood. The receptor source for this set is a human donor with active COVID-19.

The chain is built from TRBV7-9 and TRBJ1-5; 7 bases are a match to TRBD1. Germline V gene lookup returns CDR1 SEHNR and CDR2 FQNEAQ (reference sequence). CDR3 length equals 14 residues. V trimming: 5 bases; J trimming: 3 bases; junction bases outside the gene matches: 4. CDR3 amino acids: CASSRQGNNQPQHF. For the CDR3, the DNA is TGTGCCAGCAGCCGACAGGGAAACAATCAGCCCCAGCATTTT.

This chain links TRBV7-9 with TRBJ1-2; weak D call: TRBD1 (5 bases). The germline V gene encodes CDR1 SEHNR and CDR2 FQNEAQ (reference sequence). CDR3 length: 14 residues. V was clipped by 3 bases and J by 4 bases, with 12 bases between them. The CDR3 reads CASSFGVGLYGYTF. CDR3 DNA: TGTGCCAGCAGCTTTGGAGTGGGACTCTATGGCTACACCTTC.

The chain is built from TRBV14 and TRBJ1-1; D is undetermined. This CDR3 comprises 13 residues. In germline, CDR1 is SGHDN, CDR2 FVKESK. Trimming took 3 bases from V and 1 from J, leaving 6 bases between them. The CDR3 DNA sequence: TGTGCCAGCAGCCAGACCTCGAACACTGAAGCTTTCTTT. This encodes CASSQTSNTEAFF.

The chain joins TRBV27 to TRBJ1-1; D unclear. The germline V gene has CDR1 MNHEY and CDR2 SMNVEV (reference sequence). Between the trimmed V and J ends, which lost 5 bases and 0 bases, there was a span of 13 bases. This CDR3 is built from 15 residues. CDR3 in DNA: TGTGCCAGCAGTCTTACGGGGTTCCTGAACACTGAAGCTTTCTTT. It is translated as CASSLTGFLNTEAFF.

This clonotype was seen only a few times. The V gene is TRBV27, the J gene TRBJ2-3; no definite D call. Germline values: CDR1 MNHEY, CDR2 SMNVEV (reference sequence). V lost 2 bases, J lost 0 bases, and 6 bases lay in between. This CDR3 is built from 14 residues. The CDR3 here is CASSLTLSTDTQYF. CDR3 DNA sequence: TGTGCCAGCAGTTTAACCCTCAGCACAGATACGCAGTATTTT.

CDR3 nucleotide sequence: TGCAGTGCTAGGATGCGGACAGTGAACACCGGGGAGCTGTTTTTT. Its translation is CSARMRTVNTGELFF. The chain is built from TRBV20-1 and TRBJ2-2, with TRBD1 as a possible D gene (6 bases). V was trimmed by 3 bases and J by 1 base, leaving 12 bases between them. This CDR3 is built from 15 residues. Germline V gene sequence: CDR1 DFQATT, CDR2 SNEGSKA (reference sequence).

The rearrangement uses TRBV5-1 and TRBJ2-5, with D unresolved. Trimming removed 0 bases at V and 0 bases at J, with 3 bases between. The CDR3 runs 13 residues. Germline CDR1 reads SGHRS; CDR2 reads YFSETQ. The CDR3 sequence: CASSLVHQETQYF. In nucleotides, the CDR3 is TGCGCCAGCAGCTTGGTCCACCAAGAGACCCAGTACTTC.

V gene TRBV24-1 combines with J gene TRBJ1-4; TRBD1 matches at 9 bases. The trim removed 7 bases at V and 4 bases at J, leaving 3 bases unmatched. Germline V gives CDR1 KGHDR, CDR2 SFDVKD. CDR3 length equals 14 residues. This chain's CDR3 is CATSPGQGNEKLFF. The CDR3 nucleotides are TGTGCCACCAGCCCGGGACAGGGTAATGAAAAACTGTTTTTT.

The V and J genes are TRBV12-3 or TRBV12-4 and TRBJ2-1; D ambiguous. The CDR3 is 16 amino acids. Deletions cut 5 bases from V and 5 bases from J, with 19 bases between. The CDR3 region has the DNA TGTGCCAGCAGTGGTCGGTACACTATAGTCCACAATGAGCAGTTCTTC. Its translation: CASSGRYTIVHNEQFF.

This rearrangement joins TRBV18 to TRBJ1-3, with a weak D call TRBD1 (6 bases). Germline V CDR1 and CDR2: KGHSH, LQKENI. CDR3 length: 12 amino acids. V was shortened by 2 bases and J by 8 bases, with 7 bases between the two germline ends. The CDR3 DNA reads TGTGCCAGCTCACCAAAGGGGGACACCATATATTTT. Amino acid sequence: CASSPKGDTIYF.

The CDR3 region is CATSPGGTGYNSPLHF. DNA of the CDR3: TGTGCCACCAGCCCAGGCGGGACAGGTTATAATTCACCCCTCCACTTT. V and J are TRBV15 and TRBJ1-6; 8 nucleotides agree with TRBD1. V gave up 5 bases and J gave up 4 bases; unmatched junction bases: 7. The CDR3 runs to 16 residues. CDR1 and CDR2 from the germline V gene are LNHNV and YYDKDF (reference sequence).

Remarks on this clonotype: Compared with germline, one end of the junction differs, possibly owing to a read error. The chain is built from TRBV11-2 and TRBJ2-2; tentatively, D is TRBD1 (6 bases). CDR3 length equals 16 residues. The germline V gene has CDR1 SGHAT and CDR2 FQNNGV. CDR3 amino acids: CASRQTQGRFTEELFF. The DNA of the CDR3 is TGTGCCAGCAGACAAACCCAGGGGCGGTTCACCGAGGAGCTGTTTTTT.

The V and J genes are TRBV15 and TRBJ2-1; D possibly corresponds to TRBD1 (6 bases). CDR1 is LNHNV, CDR2 YYDKDF, per germline (reference sequence). Trimming removed 1 base at V and 5 bases at J, with 6 bases between. The CDR3 spans 13 residues. CDR3 nucleotide sequence: TGTGCCACCAGCAGAGGGACAGACAATGAGCAGTTCTTC. Its protein product is CATSRGTDNEQFF.

The chain links TRBV18 to TRBJ2-7; D is unresolved. Germline loops: CDR1 KGHSH, CDR2 LQKENI. CDR3 size: 17 residues. V was shortened by 3 bases and J by 4 bases, with 22 bases between the two germline ends. Written as DNA, the CDR3 is TGTGCCAGCTCACCGAATTGGCCTAACCTACGATTATACGAGCAGTACTTC. This gives the protein CASSPNWPNLRLYEQYF.

V usage is TRBV5-1 and J usage is TRBJ2-2; no reliable D call. Trimming left V 2 bases short and J 2 bases short, with 13 bases between. The germline V gene has CDR1 SGHRS and CDR2 YFSETQ. The length of the CDR3 is 16 residues. CDR3 in DNA: TGCGCCAGCAGCTTATCGCCGGGCCTCAACACCGGGGAGCTGTTTTTT. Translating it yields CASSLSPGLNTGELFF.

The chain has TRBV7-2 and TRBJ1-6; TRBD1 might be the D (6 bases). Germline-derived CDR1 and CDR2 are SGHTA and FQGNSA. Trimming cost V 2 bases and J 9 bases, with 20 bases left between them. The CDR3 contains 17 residues. CDR3: CASSLLSLGGQGSPLHF. CDR3 DNA sequence: TGTGCCAGCAGCTTACTGTCTCTCGGGGGGCAAGGTTCACCCCTCCACTTT.

A few counts support this clonotype. This chain uses TRBV6-1 with TRBJ2-2; 8 bases agree with TRBD1. The trim removed 6 bases at V and 6 bases at J, leaving 6 bases unmatched. Germline lookup yields CDR1 MNHNS and CDR2 SASEGT. This CDR3 has 14 amino acids. For the CDR3, the DNA is TGTGCCAGCAGCGACAGGGGTCGGTCCGGGGAGCTGTTTTTT. This gives the protein CASSDRGRSGELFF.

Note on this clonotype: Germline is not matched at one junction end, which may reflect a read error. The chain has TRBV6-5 and TRBJ1-1; D not resolved. This CDR3 has 14 residues. Per germline, CDR1 MNHEY and CDR2 SVGAGI. CDR3 nucleotides: TGTGCCAGCAGTTACGGGCAGTTGAAGACTGAAGCTTTCTTT. Translation: CASSYGQLKTEAFF.

The rearrangement uses TRBV6-1 and TRBJ2-7; no reliable D call. The CDR3 runs to 15 residues. Germline CDR1 MNHNS, CDR2 SASEGT. V was cut by 0 bases and J by 4 bases, with 13 bases left in between. CDR3 nucleotides: TGTGCCAGCAGTGAAGCGAGGTTTGAAAGGTACGAGCAGTACTTC. Translated: CASSEARFERYEQYF.

This chain links TRBV6-1 with TRBJ2-3; possibly TRBD2 for D (6 bases). The CDR3 has 13 residues. Trimming cost V 5 bases and J 4 bases, with 10 bases left between them. Germline V gene data show CDR1 as MNHNS and CDR2 as SASEGT. CDR3 DNA: TGTGCCAGCAGTCCGACTAGTGCAGATACGCAGTATTTT. This sequence encodes CASSPTSADTQYF.

This clonotype has a single count. As DNA, the CDR3 is TGTGCCAGCAGCTCAGGACAGGGAGATGGCTACACCTTC. It yields the protein CASSSGQGDGYTF. The gene calls are TRBV7-4 and TRBJ1-2; 8 bases match TRBD1. The V gene's germline CDR1 is SGHVT and CDR2 SQSDAQ. Trimming removed 4 bases from V and 6 bases from J; junction bases left unmatched: 4. The CDR3 length is 13 residues.

V usage is TRBV5-3 and J usage is TRBJ2-1; D could derive from TRBD1 or TRBD2 (7 bases each). TRBV5-3 is treated as an ORF (open reading frame) with a function not yet certain. The CDR3 has 15 residues. V was trimmed by 0 bases and J by 5 bases, leaving 12 bases between them. CDR3 residues: CARSLAGGADNEQFF. In nucleotides, the CDR3 is TGTGCCAGAAGCTTGGCAGGGGGGGCAGACAATGAGCAGTTCTTC.

V gene TRBV6-5 combines with J gene TRBJ2-5; 13 bases are shared with TRBD2. The V segment lost 5 bases and the J segment 5 bases; nucleotides outside the gene matches: 11. Looked up from germline, CDR1 is MNHEY and CDR2 is SVGAGI. This CDR3 region has 17 residues. CDR3 residues: CASSTSGGARSGETQYF. The CDR3, as DNA: TGTGCCAGCAGTACTAGCGGGGGGGCCCGGTCCGGGGAGACCCAGTACTTC.

This clonotype is judged medium-sized (0.01 to 0.1%). The genes are TRBV29-1 and TRBJ1-1; a possible D gene is TRBD1 (5 bases). The CDR3 is made up of 14 amino acids. Germline V gene sequence: CDR1 SQVTM, CDR2 ANQGSEA. The V gene lost 4 bases and the J gene lost 0 bases, with 12 bases spanning the gap. The CDR3 reads CSVASGHLNTEAFF. The CDR3 bases are TGCAGCGTTGCGTCAGGACACTTGAACACTGAAGCTTTCTTT.

This clonotype is medium-sized. V usage is TRBV19 and J usage is TRBJ2-1, with 8 bases fitting TRBD1. Trimming at V came to 3 bases and at J to 0 bases, leaving 1 base not matched to a gene. Per the germline V gene, CDR1 is LNHDA and CDR2 is SQIVND (reference sequence). This CDR3 is 15 amino acids long. The CDR3 is CASSITGGSYNEQFF. CDR3 bases: TGTGCCAGTAGTATTACAGGGGGCTCCTACAATGAGCAGTTCTTC.

The chain recombines TRBV7-2 with TRBJ1-2, with 9 bases that match TRBD1. V shed 4 bases and J 4 bases; nucleotides not matched to a gene: 4. The CDR3 length is 14 residues. The germline CDR1 and CDR2 sequences are SGHTA and FQGNSA. The CDR3 DNA reads TGTGCCAGCAGCTCCGGACAGGGGCTCTATGGCTACACCTTC. This codes for CASSSGQGLYGYTF. Based on the CDR3 plus reference TRBV7-2 and TRBJ1-2, the full variable domain is GAGVSQSPSNKVTEKGKDVELRCDPISGHTALYWYRQSLGQGLEFLIYFQGNSAPDKSGLPSDRFSAERTGGSVSTLTIQRTQQEDSAVYLCASSSGQGLYGYTFGSGTRLTVV.